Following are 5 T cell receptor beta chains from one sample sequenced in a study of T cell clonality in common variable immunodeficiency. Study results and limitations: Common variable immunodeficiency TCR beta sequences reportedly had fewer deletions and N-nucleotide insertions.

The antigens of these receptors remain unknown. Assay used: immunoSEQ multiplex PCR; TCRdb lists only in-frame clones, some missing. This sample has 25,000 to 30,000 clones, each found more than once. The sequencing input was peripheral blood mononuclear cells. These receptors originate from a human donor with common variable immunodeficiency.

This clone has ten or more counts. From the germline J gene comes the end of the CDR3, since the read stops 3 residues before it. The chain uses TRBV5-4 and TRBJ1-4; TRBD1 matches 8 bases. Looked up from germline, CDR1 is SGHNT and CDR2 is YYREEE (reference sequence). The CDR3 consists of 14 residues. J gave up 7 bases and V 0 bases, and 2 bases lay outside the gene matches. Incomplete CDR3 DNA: TGTGCCAGCAGCTTGGACAGGGGGGGTGAAAAA. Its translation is CASSLDRGGEK. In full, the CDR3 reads CASSLDRGGEKLFF. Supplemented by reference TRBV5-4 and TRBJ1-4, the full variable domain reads ETGVTQSPTHLIKTRGQQVTLRCSSQSGHNTVSWYQQALGQGPQFIFQYYREEENGRGNFPPRFSGLQFPNYSSELNVNALELDDSALYLCASSLDRGGEKLFFGSGTQLSVL.

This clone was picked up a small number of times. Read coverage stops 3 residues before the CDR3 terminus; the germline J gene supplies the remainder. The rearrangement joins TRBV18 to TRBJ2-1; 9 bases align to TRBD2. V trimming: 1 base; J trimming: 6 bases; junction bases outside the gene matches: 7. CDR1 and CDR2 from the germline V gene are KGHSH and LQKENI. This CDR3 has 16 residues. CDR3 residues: CASSPRDSGSTNEQFF. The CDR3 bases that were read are TGTGCCAGCTCACCACGTGATAGCGGGAGTACCAATGAG.

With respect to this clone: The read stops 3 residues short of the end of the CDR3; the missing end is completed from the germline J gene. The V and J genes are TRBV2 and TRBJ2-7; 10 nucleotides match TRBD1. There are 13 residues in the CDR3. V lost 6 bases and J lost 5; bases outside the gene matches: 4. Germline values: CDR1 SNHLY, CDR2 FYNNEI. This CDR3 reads CASRGQGSNEQYF. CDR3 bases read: TGTGCCAGCAGGGGACAGGGGAGCAACGAG.

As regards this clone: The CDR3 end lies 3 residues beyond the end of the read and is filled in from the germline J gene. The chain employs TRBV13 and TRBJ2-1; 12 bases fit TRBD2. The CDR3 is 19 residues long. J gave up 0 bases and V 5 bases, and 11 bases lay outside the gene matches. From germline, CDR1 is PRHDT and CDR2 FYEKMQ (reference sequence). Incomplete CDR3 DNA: TGTGCCAGCAGCCGCGGAAACCAACTAGCGGGAGGCTCCTACAATGAG. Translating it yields CASSRGNQLAGGSYNE. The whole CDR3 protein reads CASSRGNQLAGGSYNEQFF. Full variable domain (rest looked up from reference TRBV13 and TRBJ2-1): AAGVIQSPRHLIKEKRETATLKCYPIPRHDTVYWYQQGPGQDPQFLISFYEKMQSDKGSIPDRFSAQQFSDYHSELNMSSLELGDSALYFCASSRGNQLAGGSYNEQFFGPGTRLTVL.

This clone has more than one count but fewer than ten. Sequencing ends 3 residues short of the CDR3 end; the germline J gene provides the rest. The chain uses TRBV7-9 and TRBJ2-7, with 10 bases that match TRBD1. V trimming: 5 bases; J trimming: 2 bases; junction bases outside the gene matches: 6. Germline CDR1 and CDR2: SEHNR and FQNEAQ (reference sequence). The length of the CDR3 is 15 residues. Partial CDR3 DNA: TGTGCCAGCAGCAGAGGACAGGGGGGGGCCTACGAG. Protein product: CASSRGQGGAYE. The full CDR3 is CASSRGQGGAYEQYF.